This T cell receptor (beta chain) was identified during a study of T-cell memory formation after mild COVID-19. Turning to the study itself: The study found TCR clusters largely donor specific.

This clonotype was seen a handful of times. The target antigen is unknown. Findings and limits, study-wide: Pre-infection memory already had some responding clones, implying cross-reactive memory joined. CD4+ contracting clones were found mainly in CM and EM, and CD8+ ones in EMRA.

The TCR alpha and TCR beta cDNA libraries, bearing sample barcodes and UMIs, were generated by 5'RACE using constant-segment primers. TCRdb used MiXCR to reprocess the 5' RACE reads, holding one entry per CDR3 protein. Of 110,000 or so distinct CDR3 sequences in the sample, around a fifth are singletons; the top ten hold about 42%. This TCR was recovered from a man in his late teens or twenties who had mild COVID-19 (a few samples of this study predate the infection). Cell type and time point are not known. Sample: PBMCs or a T cell subset sorted from them (not recorded which).

The CDR3 here is CASSPPGLAGTGELFF. In DNA form, the CDR3 reads TGTGCCAGCAGCCCCCCGGGACTAGCCGGCACCGGGGAGCTGTTTTTT. The chain employs TRBV7-9 and TRBJ2-2, with 9 bases identical to TRBD2. The CDR3 covers 16 residues. Germline V lookup: CDR1 SEHNR, CDR2 FQNEAQ (reference sequence). V dropped 5 bases and J dropped 4; count of bases not matched to a gene: 8.